This paragraph reports one TCR beta chain. Germline-derived CDR1 and CDR2 are SGHNT and YYREEE (reference sequence). V shed 4 bases and J 0 bases; nucleotides not matched to a gene: 9. The CDR3 is 18 residues long. Data came from immunoSEQ multiplex PCR; TCRdb stores just in-frame clones and leaves some out. The table records fewer than 200,000 clones, 87% of them present only once. The data were taken from a study of blood T cell repertoires in COVID-19. The wider study: The United States, Italy and Spain were the sources of the acute and convalescent COVID-19 samples. T cells, B-cell-depleted T cells, or PBMCs provided the cDNA or gDNA that served as material.

The receptor comes from a woman aged 55-69 years who had recovered from COVID-19. Sequencing was done on a sample of peripheral blood. V gene TRBV5-4 combines with J gene TRBJ2-1; 11 nucleotides match TRBD2. CDR3 residues: CASSAGLADRFSYNEQFF. The CDR3 DNA reads as TGTGCCAGCAGCGCGGGACTAGCGGACCGATTCTCCTACAATGAGCAGTTCTTC.